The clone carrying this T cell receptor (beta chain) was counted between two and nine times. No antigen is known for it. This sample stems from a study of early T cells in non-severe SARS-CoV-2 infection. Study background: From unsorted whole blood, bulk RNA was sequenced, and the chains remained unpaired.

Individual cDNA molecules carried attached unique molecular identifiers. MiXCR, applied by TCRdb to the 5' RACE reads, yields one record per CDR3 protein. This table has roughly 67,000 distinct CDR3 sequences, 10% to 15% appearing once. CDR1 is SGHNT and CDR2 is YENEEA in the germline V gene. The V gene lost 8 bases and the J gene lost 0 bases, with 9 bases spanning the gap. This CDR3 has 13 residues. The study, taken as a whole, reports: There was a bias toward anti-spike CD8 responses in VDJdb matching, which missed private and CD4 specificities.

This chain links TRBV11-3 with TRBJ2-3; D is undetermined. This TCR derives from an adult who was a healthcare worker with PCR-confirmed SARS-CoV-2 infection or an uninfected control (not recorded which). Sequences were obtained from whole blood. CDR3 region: CASQGSSTDTQYF. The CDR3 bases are TGTGCCAGCCAAGGGTCTAGCACAGATACGCAGTATTTT.